A single T cell receptor (beta chain) is shown here with its context. Its specificity is unknown. Trimming left V 1 base short and J 4 bases short, with 16 bases between. Per the germline V gene, CDR1 is SGHTA and CDR2 is FQGNSA. The CDR3 sequence is 16 residues long. The data belong to a study of lymphopenia after photon versus proton radiotherapy. The assay was immunoSEQ multiplex PCR, and TCRdb's table has in-frame clones only and misses some. The table lists about 24,000 clones, about four fifths of them singletons. General observations from the study: Relative stability marked proton patients; photon patients lost diversity and naive cells. A bigger post-nadir fall in TCR diversity correlated inversely with survival time in deceased patients. Better survival with proton therapy was suggested as possible, not demonstrated. After lymphocyte nadir, photon-treated repertoires showed oligoclonal expansion, especially CD8+ Temra.

This chain uses TRBV7-2 with TRBJ1-1; D might be TRBD1 (5 bases). The sequencing here drew on peripheral blood, taken from a patient treated with photon-based radiotherapy. The sequence was collected from a man between 35 and 55 years old with gastric cancer. CDR3 amino acids: CASSLGRVLGATEAFF. In DNA, the CDR3 is TGTGCCAGCAGCTTAGGTCGTGTTCTAGGGGCCACTGAAGCTTTCTTT.